Sequencing of this T cell receptor beta chain was carried out in a study of tumor T cells in aggressive B-cell lymphoma. Trimming removed 0 bases from V and 11 bases from J, with 8 bases in between. The CDR3 covers 11 residues. Germline assignment: CDR1 DFQATT and CDR2 SNEGSKA (reference sequence). TCRdb's table, derived via immunoSEQ multiplex PCR, lists solely in-frame clones and lacks some. The sample records approximately 10,000 clones, roughly 85% being singletons. V and J are TRBV20-1 and TRBJ2-1, with D unresolved. The clonotype originates from an adult with diffuse large B cell lymphoma. The sample comprised tumor tissue. In DNA, the CDR3 is TGCAGTGCTAGAGAGCTAAACCAGCAGTTCTTC. Translated, it gives CSARELNQQFF.